The T cell receptor beta chain under discussion was sequenced for a study of early T cells in non-severe SARS-CoV-2 infection. In the study overall: Unsorted whole blood bulk RNA was sequenced, with unpaired chains. Study findings and constraints: Matching results from VDJdb favored anti-spike CD8 responses, leaving private and CD4 specificities undetected.

Germline CDR1 is SQVTM and CDR2 is ANQGSEA. V was shortened by 2 bases and J by 0 bases, with 10 bases between the two germline ends. This CDR3 is built from 14 residues. As part of library construction, unique molecular identifiers were attached to individual cDNA molecules. TCRdb independently ran MiXCR on the 5' RACE reads; one entry per CDR3 protein. The table lists about 48,000 distinct CDR3 sequences, 8.5% to 10% of them singletons. This clonotype was recorded at least ten times. Its antigen is undetermined. V gene TRBV29-1 combines with J gene TRBJ1-2, with no clear D. The sequence came from an adult who was a healthcare worker with PCR-confirmed SARS-CoV-2 infection or an uninfected control (not recorded which). The sample consisted of whole blood. The CDR3 DNA reads TGCAGCGTTGAAAAAGGTCCCTCTAACTATGGCTACACCTTC. Its protein product is CSVEKGPSNYGYTF.